The present T cell receptor (beta chain) was sequenced within a study of long-term antiretroviral therapy in people with HIV. This clone was seen once. Investigators performed immunoSEQ version v3.0 at survey level. Sequenced by immunoSEQ multiplex PCR; TCRdb stores in-frame clones only, minus some. The repertoire holds around 26,000 clones, with approximately 78% as singletons. The V gene lost 8 bases and the J gene lost 4 bases, with 7 bases spanning the gap. Germline CDR1 MNHNY, CDR2 SVGAGI (reference sequence). The CDR3 is 11 residues long. The input for sequencing was unsorted PBMCs, taken 2.9 years after starting antiretroviral therapy. The rearrangement joins TRBV6-6 to TRBJ2-3; possible D gene TRBD2, 6 bases. This TCR was recovered from a man aged 50-59 years with HIV. The CDR3 loop is CASRESDTQYF. The CDR3 DNA reads as TGTGCCAGCCGGGAGTCAGATACGCAGTATTTT.